This entry is about one TCR beta chain. This table comes from immunoSEQ multiplex PCR, and its TCRdb copy is limited to in-frame clones, with some not included. Of fewer than 3 million clones in the sample, just under 95% are singletons; the top ten hold roughly 0.34%. The data derive from a study of shared clonotypes between healthy human individuals. V lost 1 base to trimming and J lost 2 bases, with 16 bases between them. CDR3 length: 16 residues. The germline gives CDR1 SGHRS, CDR2 YFSETQ. The source is a man in his late teens or twenties in good health. Some clones in this sample may be carry-over from other donors' samples. This chain links TRBV5-1 with TRBJ2-7; D assignment may be TRBD1 or TRBD2 (5 bases each). Sequenced material: naive CD4+ T cells from PBMCs. Specified subset: CD45RA+ positively selected. CDR3 sequence reads: CASSLFEGPPPYEQYF. Here the CDR3 DNA reads TGCGCCAGCAGCTTGTTCGAGGGACCGCCTCCCTACGAGCAGTACTTC. Full variable domain (remainder filled in from reference TRBV5-1 and TRBJ2-7): KAGVTQTPRYLIKTRGQQVTLSCSPISGHRSVSWYQQTPGQGLQFLFEYFSETQRNKGNFPGRFSGRQFSNSRSEMNVSTLELGDSALYLCASSLFEGPPPYEQYFGPGTRLTVT.